This TCR beta chain was recovered during a study of blood T cell repertoires in COVID-19. Study at large: From the United States, Italy and Spain came samples of acute and convalescent COVID-19. The analysed material was cDNA or gDNA that came from T cells, B-cell-depleted T cells, or PBMCs.

Authors' analysis steps: Reference gene primer amplification in the assay estimated nucleated cell counts. Data came from immunoSEQ multiplex PCR; TCRdb stores just in-frame clones and leaves some out. V, J and clone size derive from that table, while D and trimming were established from the DNA sequence. The sample holds roughly 86,000 clones, around 82% seen once. V trimming: 4 bases; J trimming: 2 bases; junction bases outside the gene matches: 7. The CDR3 consists of 15 residues. Germline-derived CDR1 and CDR2 are LNHDA and SQIVND (reference sequence). The gene calls are TRBV19 and TRBJ1-2; 7 nucleotides agree with TRBD1. The TCR originated in a human donor in a cohort sampled during active COVID-19. Sequenced: peripheral blood. CDR3 sequence (DNA): TGTGCCAGTAGTACCCGACAGGGAGGCAACTATGGCTACACCTTC. It is translated as CASSTRQGGNYGYTF. Full variable domain (rest looked up from reference TRBV19 and TRBJ1-2): DGGITQSPKYLFRKEGQNVTLSCEQNLNHDAMYWYRQDPGQGLRLIYYSQIVNDFQKGDIAEGYSVSREKKESFPLTVTSAQKNPTAFYLCASSTRQGGNYGYTFGSGTRLTVV.